This entry concerns a single T cell receptor (beta chain). Its antigen is not known. This sample is part of a study of neoadjuvant anti-PD-1 for oral cavity cancer. Turning to the study itself: Non-progressing patients received a fourth nivolumab dose near day 43, then surgery on days 50-56.

The CDR3 is 15 residues long. Trimming removed 2 bases from V and 3 bases from J; junction bases left unmatched: 2. Germline V CDR1 and CDR2: SGHVS, FQNEAQ. TCRdb's table, derived via immunoSEQ multiplex PCR, lists solely in-frame clones and lacks some. The table shows tens of thousands of clones, with around 80% occurring only once. Findings and limits, study-wide: Post-nivolumab, blood T cell clonality was significantly elevated in non-responders.

The chain couples TRBV7-8 to TRBJ2-7; 12 nucleotides match TRBD2. This specimen consisted of PBMCs, obtained before nivolumab (anti-PD-1) treatment. The receptor comes from a person aged 40-85 years with oral cavity squamous cell carcinoma. The CDR3 spells CASSLQTSGSYEQYF. CDR3 nucleotide sequence: TGTGCCAGCAGCTTACAGACTAGCGGGAGCTACGAGCAGTACTTC.